This T cell receptor beta chain is drawn from a study of beta chain features in type 1 diabetes. General observations from the study: Moderate but significant shortening of TCRB CDR3s was recorded in all four CD4+ subsets from Type 1 diabetes patients.

V lost 1 base and J 6 bases, leaving 9 bases between the germline ends. The CDR3 is 13 amino acids. CDR1 is LGHNA, CDR2 YSLEER, per germline. Expressed TCRB transcripts were sequenced, since all the RNA that had been isolated was reverse transcribed. Some clones are missing from TCRdb's copy, which holds only in-frame ones; the method was immunoSEQ multiplex PCR. The table shows about 620,000 clones, with about 14% occurring only once. This clone turned up a few times. Antigen: not known. The rearrangement links TRBV4-3 to TRBJ1-2; weak D call: TRBD1 (5 bases). This TCR was recovered from a man younger than 30 in good health. The sequencing sample was made of naive CD4+ T cells from blood. The CDR3 DNA follows: TGCGCCAGCAGCCAAGCTCAGGGCCATGGCTACACCTTC. Translated: CASSQAQGHGYTF.